A selection of T cell receptor beta chains follows, all from one sample in a study of cytomegalovirus exposure and HLA in healthy donors. Libraries were prepared by immunoSEQ multiplex PCR; TCRdb keeps only in-frame clonotypes and omits some of them. The repertoire table contains roughly 79,000 clones. The sample comprised PBMCs. The source of these receptors is a man in his thirties or forties in good health and CMV-seronegative. CDR3s include the opening cysteine and the closing phenylalanine or tryptophan. D genes are given only for firm matches.

j_gene: TRBJ1-5; v_gene: TRBV5-1; d_gene: NA; CDR3nt: TGCGCCAGCAGCTTAACAGGGAATAGCAATCAGCCCCAGCATTTT; CDR3aa: CASSLTGNSNQPQHF
j_gene: TRBJ2-5; v_gene: TRBV11-2; d_gene: TRBD2; CDR3nt: TGTGCCAGCAGCCGAAGGGGGACTAGCCGCAGACTATACCAAGAGACCCAGTACTTC; CDR3aa: CASSRRGTSRRLYQETQYF
j_gene: TRBJ2-7; v_gene: TRBV11-3; d_gene: NA; CDR3nt: TGTGCCAGCTCCAGGCTGTCGGCGAGCTCCTACGAGCAGTACTTC; CDR3aa: CASSRLSASSYEQYF
j_gene: TRBJ1-2; v_gene: TRBV18; d_gene: TRBD1; CDR3nt: TGTGCCAGCTCACCTACAGGGGCGCGGAGTGGCTACACCTTC; CDR3aa: CASSPTGARSGYTF
j_gene: TRBJ2-7; v_gene: TRBV7-9; d_gene: TRBD2; CDR3nt: TGTGCCAGCAGCTTGGGGACTAGCGGGAAGGTTCAGTACTTC; CDR3aa: CASSLGTSGKVQYF
j_gene: TRBJ2-5; v_gene: TRBV4-2; d_gene: TRBD1; CDR3nt: TGTGCCAGCAGCCCCAACGCGGGACAGGGTTTCGAGACCCAGTACTTC; CDR3aa: CASSPNAGQGFETQYF
j_gene: TRBJ2-7; v_gene: TRBV27; d_gene: TRBD1; CDR3nt: TGTGCCAGGTTTCTCCGGGACAGGCTCTACGAGCAGTACTTC; CDR3aa: CARFLRDRLYEQYF
j_gene: TRBJ1-1; v_gene: TRBV6-1; d_gene: TRBD1; CDR3nt: TGTGCCAGCAGTGGCCTGGGACAGTGGAACACTGAAGCTTTCTTT; CDR3aa: CASSGLGQWNTEAFF
j_gene: TRBJ2-3; v_gene: TRBV5-1; d_gene: TRBD2; CDR3nt: TGCGCCAGCAGCTTGGACGGGACTAGGGTAGATACGCAGTATTTT; CDR3aa: CASSLDGTRVDTQYF
j_gene: TRBJ2-3; v_gene: TRBV5-1; d_gene: TRBD1; CDR3nt: TGCGCCAGCAGACAGGGGTCGGGCACAGATACGCAGTATTTT; CDR3aa: CASRQGSGTDTQYF
j_gene: TRBJ1-2; v_gene: TRBV5-8; d_gene: NA; CDR3nt: TGTGCCAGCAGCTCCCGCGGGAATTTTGGCTACACCTTC; CDR3aa: CASSSRGNFGYTF
j_gene: TRBJ2-5; v_gene: TRBV5-4; d_gene: TRBD2; CDR3nt: TGTGCCAGCATGCCCTCGGGACTACATAGGGAGACCCAGTACTTC; CDR3aa: CASMPSGLHRETQYF
j_gene: TRBJ2-7; v_gene: TRBV7-9; d_gene: NA; CDR3nt: TGTGCCAGCAGCCCGCGGGGACAGCCCTACGAGCAGTACTTC; CDR3aa: CASSPRGQPYEQYF
j_gene: TRBJ2-2; v_gene: TRBV12-5; d_gene: TRBD2; CDR3nt: TGTGCTAGTGGTTCCATACCTTTTACTAGCGGGAGATTCCGAGTCGACACCGGGGAGCTGTTTTTT; CDR3aa: CASGSIPFTSGRFRVDTGELFF
j_gene: TRBJ2-1; v_gene: TRBV7-2; d_gene: TRBD2; CDR3nt: TGTGCCAGCAGCTTCGTAGCGGGGCTCTACAATGAGCAGTTCTTC; CDR3aa: CASSFVAGLYNEQFF
j_gene: TRBJ1-2; v_gene: TRBV28; d_gene: TRBD1; CDR3nt: TGTGCCAGCAGTTCTCGGGACAGAGGCGGCTACACCTTC; CDR3aa: CASSSRDRGGYTF
j_gene: TRBJ2-7; v_gene: TRBV5-1; d_gene: TRBD1; CDR3nt: TGCGCCAGCAGCTCTGGGGCAGGGGGCGGCGAGCAGTACTTC; CDR3aa: CASSSGAGGGEQYF
j_gene: TRBJ2-1; v_gene: TRBV10-1; d_gene: TRBD2; CDR3nt: TGCGCCAGCGGGACTAGCGGGTTCTATGAGCAGTTCTTC; CDR3aa: CASGTSGFYEQFF
j_gene: TRBJ1-2; v_gene: TRBV6-1; d_gene: NA; CDR3nt: TGTGCCAGCAGGTGGACGGGGGAATATGGCTACACCTTC; CDR3aa: CASRWTGEYGYTF
j_gene: TRBJ2-7; v_gene: TRBV5-1; d_gene: NA; CDR3nt: TGCGCCAGCAGCTTGGGGGGGGTCTCCTACGAGCAGTACTTC; CDR3aa: CASSLGGVSYEQYF
j_gene: TRBJ1-2; v_gene: TRBV19; d_gene: TRBD1; CDR3nt: TGTGCCAGTAGTATCCGTCCGGGACAGGGGATCTATGGCTACACCTTC; CDR3aa: CASSIRPGQGIYGYTF
j_gene: TRBJ1-6; v_gene: TRBV5-1; d_gene: TRBD1; CDR3nt: TGCGCCAGCAGCTTGGAGGGACAGAATTCACCCCTCCACTTT; CDR3aa: CASSLEGQNSPLHF
j_gene: TRBJ1-2; v_gene: TRBV28; d_gene: NA; CDR3nt: TGTGCCAGCACTCTATCAGGGGTGGGGGGCTACACCTTC; CDR3aa: CASTLSGVGGYTF
j_gene: TRBJ1-1; v_gene: TRBV27; d_gene: NA; CDR3nt: TGTGCCAGCAGTCTCCTTAGCGCTGAAGCTTTCTTT; CDR3aa: CASSLLSAEAFF